A selection of T cell receptor beta chains follows, all from one sample in a study of cytomegalovirus exposure and HLA in healthy donors. The method was immunoSEQ multiplex PCR; TCRdb's version includes in-frame clones alone and lacks a portion of them. The table records roughly 58,000 clones, 75% to 95% of them present only once. The sequenced sample consisted of PBMCs. All receptors come from a man between 18 and 29 years old in good health and CMV-seronegative. Both conserved end residues are part of each CDR3. The order of the fields is D gene, clone size, V gene, J gene, CDR3 protein, CDR3 DNA. The D gene is left open where the match is weak. Expanded clones are given a class, and other clones once, few, many or no size at all.

.	.	TRBV10-1	TRBJ1-3	CASSWTAVRDTIYF	TGCGCCAGCAGCTGGACAGCCGTCCGCGACACCATATATTTT
.	.	TRBV19	TRBJ2-4	CASSFSAGQYPKNIQYF	TGTGCCAGTAGTTTTTCCGCAGGTCAATACCCCAAAAACATTCAGTACTTC
TRBD2	.	TRBV11-3	TRBJ2-7	CASSLVLAGVYEQYF	TGTGCCAGCAGCTTAGTACTAGCGGGAGTCTACGAGCAGTACTTC
.	once	TRBV11-2	TRBJ2-3	CASSLQTLRGVLDTQYF	TGTGCCAGCAGCTTACAAACCCTCAGGGGTGTTTTAGATACGCAGTATTTT
TRBD1	.	TRBV5-1	TRBJ1-1	CASSTTGQGFTEAFF	TGCGCCAGCAGCACCACGGGACAGGGTTTCACTGAAGCTTTCTTT
TRBD1	.	TRBV5-1	TRBJ1-5	CASSLGPTGYSNQPQHF	TGCGCCAGCAGCTTGGGGCCGACAGGGTATAGCAATCAGCCCCAGCATTTT
TRBD2	few	TRBV11-2	TRBJ2-7	CASSLEPSGRSEQYF	TGTGCCAGCAGCTTAGAACCTAGCGGGAGGAGCGAGCAGTACTTC
.	once	TRBV29-1	TRBJ2-2	CSVVLAANTGELFF	TGCAGCGTTGTGTTAGCGGCGAACACCGGGGAGCTGTTTTTT
.	.	TRBV6-6	TRBJ2-7	CASRPREGSYEQYF	TGTGCCAGCAGGCCCCGGGAAGGGTCCTACGAGCAGTACTTC
.	once	TRBV5-6	TRBJ1-1	CASSSDIDTEAFF	TGTGCCAGCAGCTCCGACATAGACACTGAAGCTTTCTTT
TRBD1	.	TRBV19	TRBJ1-1	CASRGGDRMNTEAFF	TGTGCCAGTAGGGGGGGGGACAGGATGAACACTGAAGCTTTCTTT
.	.	TRBV4-1	TRBJ2-3	CASSHLSSGFSTDTQYF	TGCGCCAGCAGCCATCTCTCGTCGGGGTTTAGCACAGATACGCAGTATTTT
TRBD2	.	TRBV5-4	TRBJ2-1	CASSFRTSGRDEQFF	TGTGCCAGCAGCTTTAGGACTAGCGGGAGGGATGAGCAGTTCTTC
.	.	TRBV18	TRBJ1-2	CASSPDPEGYGYTF	TGTGCCAGCTCACCTGACCCGGAGGGCTATGGCTACACCTTC
TRBD1	.	TRBV27	TRBJ2-6	CASSPDRGLGGANVLTF	TGTGCCAGCAGTCCCGACAGGGGGCTTGGTGGGGCCAACGTCCTGACTTTC
TRBD1	.	TRBV9	TRBJ2-1	CASSVRTGSSYNEQFF	TGTGCCAGCAGCGTAAGGACAGGGAGCTCCTACAATGAGCAGTTCTTC
TRBD1	.	TRBV28	TRBJ1-2	CASSLEGARGYTF	TGTGCCAGCAGTTTAGAGGGGGCTCGGGGCTACACCTTC
TRBD1	.	TRBV6-6	TRBJ2-7	CASRPSRDRLNEQYF	TGTGCCAGCAGGCCATCCCGGGACAGGCTGAACGAGCAGTACTTC
.	.	TRBV1	TRBJ2-1	CTSSSTRRMHEQFF	TGCACCAGCAGCTCCACTAGAAGAATGCATGAGCAGTTCTTC
TRBD1	.	TRBV28	TRBJ1-1	CASSPSDRDPTEAFF	TGTGCCAGCAGTCCCTCAGACAGGGACCCCACTGAAGCTTTCTTT
.	.	TRBV4-2	TRBJ2-7	CASSQSGPAYEQYF	TGTGCCAGCAGCCAATCGGGTCCTGCCTACGAGCAGTACTTC
.	.	TRBV6-5	TRBJ1-2	CASSSEGQPYRGYTF	TGTGCCAGCAGTTCCGAAGGACAGCCGTATCGTGGCTACACCTTC
TRBD2	few	TRBV30	TRBJ2-1	CALERERNEQFF	TGTGCCTTGGAGCGGGAGCGAAATGAGCAGTTCTTC
TRBD1	.	TRBV10-2	TRBJ2-1	CASMAQGAYNEQFF	TGCGCCAGCATGGCCCAGGGGGCTTACAATGAGCAGTTCTTC
.	.	TRBV6-1	TRBJ2-4	CASSERNHGTFRYF	TGTGCCAGCAGTGAACGAAATCACGGGACTTTTAGATACTTC
TRBD1	.	TRBV19	TRBJ1-3	CASSRDRGNTIYF	TGTGCCAGTAGTAGGGACAGAGGAAACACCATATATTTT
TRBD2	.	TRBV2	TRBJ2-3	CASTRTSGRAYTNTQYF	TGTGCCAGCACCAGGACTAGCGGGAGGGCCTACACAAATACGCAGTATTTT
.	.	TRBV4-1	TRBJ1-5	CASSQGLTGQPQHF	TGCGCCAGCAGCCAGGGCTTAACAGGTCAGCCCCAGCATTTT
.	.	TRBV5-1	TRBJ2-6	CASSLSTGGAGANVLTF	TGCGCCAGCAGCTTGTCAACAGGAGGGGCCGGGGCCAACGTCCTGACTTTC
TRBD1	.	TRBV10-1	TRBJ2-5	CASSEGRDRDQETQYF	TGCGCCAGCAGTGAGGGCCGGGACAGGGACCAAGAGACCCAGTACTTC
TRBD1	.	TRBV27	TRBJ1-4	CASSSGTGATNEKLFF	TGTGCCAGCAGTTCGGGGACAGGGGCGACTAATGAAAAACTGTTTTTT
TRBD1	once	TRBV28	TRBJ2-7	CASSLKALGQGNYEQYF	TGTGCCAGCAGTTTAAAGGCGCTGGGACAGGGGAACTACGAGCAGTACTTC
.	once	TRBV6-5	TRBJ1-1	CASSRRDTSQAFF	TGTGCCAGCAGTCGCCGGGACACAAGCCAAGCTTTCTTT
.	.	TRBV4-1	TRBJ2-2	CASSPLSGELFF	TGCGCCAGCAGCCCCCTCTCCGGGGAGCTGTTTTTT
TRBD2	.	TRBV7-9	TRBJ2-1	CASSPPSPGLGYNEQFF	TGTGCCAGCAGCCCACCCTCCCCGGGACTAGGCTACAATGAGCAGTTCTTC
.	.	TRBV28	TRBJ2-5	CASRPYSWGGPETQYF	TGTGCCAGCAGACCTTACTCCTGGGGGGGGCCAGAGACCCAGTACTTC
.	.	TRBV6-6	TRBJ1-2	CASSYLARGRSGYTF	TGTGCCAGCAGTTACCTCGCCAGGGGAAGGAGCGGCTACACCTTC
TRBD2	.	TRBV7-7	TRBJ2-2	CASSPRLTSGKGTGELFF	TGTGCTAGCAGCCCAAGGCTAACTAGCGGGAAGGGCACCGGGGAGCTGTTTTTT
TRBD2	.	TRBV19	TRBJ2-3	CASSKGLAGADTQYF	TGTGCCAGTAGCAAGGGACTAGCGGGGGCAGATACGCAGTATTTT
.	.	TRBV20-1	TRBJ2-1	CSAIGGNEQFF	TGCAGTGCTATCGGTGGCAATGAGCAGTTCTTC
TRBD1	.	TRBV5-1	TRBJ2-1	CASVPGQGVEQFF	TGCGCCAGCGTCCCGGGACAGGGTGTCGAGCAGTTCTTC
.	.	TRBV19	TRBJ1-2	CASSPLTVSYYGYTF	TGTGCCAGTAGTCCCCTGACAGTTTCTTACTATGGCTACACCTTC